This T cell receptor (beta chain) was captured by sequencing in a study of beta chain features in type 1 diabetes. Study context: Healthy donors resembled patients in age, gender and cell yields. Broader study findings: Whether TCRB rearrangement is influenced by HLA type was left unresolved in this analysis. The study found fewer insertions and more deletions at VDJ junctions in type 1 diabetes patients. People with Type 1 diabetes carried modestly yet significantly shorter TCRB CDR3s in all four CD4+ subsets.

As concerns this clone: No antigen is known for it.

Sorted cells reached over 95% purity in every population. V was shortened by 7 bases and J by 1 base, with 10 bases between the two germline ends. The CDR3 totals 13 residues. Germline CDR1 and CDR2: MNHEY and SVGAGI. Reverse transcribing all isolated RNA meant expressed TCRB transcripts were sequenced. Repertoires were generated with immunoSEQ multiplex PCR, while TCRdb's copy carries only in-frame clones and drops some. The sample comprises 160,000 or so clones, 8% to 8.5% of which are singletons, and more than 0.45% rests with the top ten. This TCR came from a young woman with type 1 diabetes. This rearrangement joins TRBV6-5 to TRBJ1-1, with D perhaps matching TRBD1 (5 bases). The sequenced sample was central memory CD4+ T cells from blood. This CDR3 is CASTSQGNTEAFF. The CDR3 DNA sequence: TGTGCCAGCACCTCCCAGGGGAACACTGAAGCTTTCTTT.